A selection of T cell receptor beta chains follows, all from one sample in a study of early T cells in non-severe SARS-CoV-2 infection. Each CDR3 protein is one row after TCRdb ran MiXCR on the 5' RACE reads. This table has under 50,000 distinct CDR3 sequences, 5.6% appearing once. Sequenced sample: whole blood. These receptors were obtained from an adult who was a healthcare worker with PCR-confirmed SARS-CoV-2 infection or an uninfected control (not recorded which). The conserved cysteine and the conserved F or W are not part of the CDR3 here.

j_call	v_call	cdr3_aa
TRBJ2-6	TRBV5-1	ASSLARWASGGSHSGANVLT
TRBJ1-5	TRBV18	ASSPRTGDQPQH
TRBJ1-1	TRBV12-3/TRBV12-4	ASRLVRVSEAF
TRBJ1-1	TRBV10-3	AISDTNTEAF
TRBJ1-1	TRBV20-1	SAHQGQATPVNTEAF
TRBJ1-1	TRBV25-1	ASSSISHTEAF
TRBJ1-6	TRBV5-6	ASSLAGPGREPLH
TRBJ1-5	TRBV6-5	ASRTFRDNQPQH
TRBJ1-1	TRBV20-1	SATKQSSNTEAF
TRBJ2-5	TRBV29-1	SVGTSQGETQY
TRBJ1-2	TRBV7-9	ASSYELYGYT
TRBJ2-3	TRBV7-9	ASSLRRAPPDTQY
TRBJ2-4	TRBV21-1	ASRLDIQY
TRBJ1-5	TRBV28	ASTSEAIAYNQPQH
TRBJ2-4	TRBV7-2	ASSVRALAKNIQY
TRBJ2-3	TRBV10-3	AISGGWGTSGKGPDTQY
TRBJ2-2	TRBV6-1	ASSGLAGTGELF
TRBJ2-4	TRBV29-1	SVAQGPKNIQY
TRBJ2-2	TRBV7-6	ASRDAGGIGELF
TRBJ1-5	TRBV5-1	ASSLDRGRDQPQH
TRBJ1-5	TRBV10-3	AISHREGNQPQH
TRBJ2-3	TRBV5-1	ASSWDPSSTDTQY
TRBJ1-2	TRBV20-1	SATPTGVGGYGYT
TRBJ2-7	TRBV4-3	ASSQTRGLEQY
TRBJ2-1	TRBV4-1	ASSQDDRGPYNEQF
TRBJ2-7	TRBV18	ASSPLDRQGEQY
TRBJ2-7	TRBV11-1	ASSLALAVSYEQY
TRBJ2-6	TRBV27	ASSFSGANVLT